The present entry profiles one T cell receptor (beta chain) with its context. This CDR3 is also generated by other DNA sequences in the sample. This entry belongs to a study of shared clonotypes between healthy human individuals. Trimming cost V 3 bases and J 0 bases, with 2 bases left between them. Germline V gives CDR1 LNHDA, CDR2 SQIVND (reference sequence). This CDR3 comprises 13 residues. The repertoire was sequenced with immunoSEQ multiplex PCR; TCRdb's copy has only in-frame clones and lacks some. The table has over a million clones, over 95% seen once. The chain recombines TRBV19 with TRBJ2-2; no reliable D call. Sample: naive CD4+ T cells sorted from blood. As for subset: CD45RA+ positively selected. The receptor's source is a man in his thirties or forties in good health. For the CDR3, the DNA is TGTGCCAGTAGTATCACGAACACCGGGGAGCTGTTTTTT. It codes for CASSITNTGELFF.